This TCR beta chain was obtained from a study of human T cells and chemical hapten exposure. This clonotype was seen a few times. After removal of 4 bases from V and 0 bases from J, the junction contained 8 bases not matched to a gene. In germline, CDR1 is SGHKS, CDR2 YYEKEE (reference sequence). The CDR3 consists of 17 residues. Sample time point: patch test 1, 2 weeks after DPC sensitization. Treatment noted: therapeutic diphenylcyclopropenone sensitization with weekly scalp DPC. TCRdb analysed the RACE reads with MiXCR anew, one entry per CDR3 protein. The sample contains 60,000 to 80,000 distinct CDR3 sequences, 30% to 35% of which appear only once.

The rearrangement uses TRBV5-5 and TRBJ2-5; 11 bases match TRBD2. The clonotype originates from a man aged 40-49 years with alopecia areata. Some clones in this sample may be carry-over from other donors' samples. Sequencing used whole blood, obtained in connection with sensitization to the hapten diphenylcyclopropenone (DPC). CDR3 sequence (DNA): TGTGCCAGCAGCCCCAAGCCACTAGCGGGAGACCAAGAGACCCAGTACTTC. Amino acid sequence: CASSPKPLAGDQETQYF.